The 30 T cell receptor beta chains below come from one sample, sequenced in a study of CD8 T cells in ankylosing spondylitis. TCRdb processed the 5' RACE reads anew with MiXCR; each CDR3 protein has one entry. This table holds around 490,000 distinct CDR3 sequences, about 5.7% found once. No antigen is known for these receptors. The study's findings and limits: Blood from ankylosing spondylitis patients appeared to carry a characteristic roughly 8-variant TCR beta motif.

The sequenced sample consisted of blood, either unsorted or a sorted T cell fraction (not recorded which). These receptors all stem from a male donor with ankylosing spondylitis.

This clonotype was seen repeatedly, ten times or more. The V and J genes are TRBV5-1 and TRBJ2-5; 10 nucleotides align to TRBD1. CDR3 length: 14 amino acids. Per the germline V gene, CDR1 is SGHRS and CDR2 is YFSETQ. V lost 3 bases and J lost 3; bases outside the gene matches: 2. CDR3 amino acids: CASSWGTGEETQYF. CDR3 DNA: TGCGCCAGCAGCTGGGGGACAGGGGAAGAGACCCAGTACTTC.

This clonotype has ten or more counts. The rearrangement uses TRBV4-3 and TRBJ2-7; 10 nucleotides agree with TRBD2. V trimming: 4 bases; J trimming: 4 bases; junction bases outside the gene matches: 7. The CDR3 length is 15 residues. Germline-derived CDR1 and CDR2 are LGHNA and YSLEER. CDR3 protein: CASSRIAGGAYEQYF. CDR3 coding DNA: TGCGCCAGCAGCCGCATAGCGGGAGGAGCTTACGAGCAGTACTTC.

The gene calls are TRBV20-1 and TRBJ2-3, with D possibly being TRBD2 (5 bases). Germline lookup yields CDR1 DFQATT and CDR2 SNEGSKA (reference sequence). Trimming took off 3 bases at V and 0 bases at J, with 10 bases between the two ends. This CDR3 is built from 14 residues. CDR3 sequence: CSASATGSTDTQYF. CDR3 nucleotides: TGCAGTGCTAGTGCCACGGGAAGCACAGATACGCAGTATTTT.

This clonotype was detected ten times or more. The rearrangement links TRBV18 to TRBJ1-2, with D possibly matching TRBD1 (6 bases). V lost 2 bases and J lost 2, with 9 bases in between. CDR3 length equals 14 residues. In germline, CDR1 is KGHSH, CDR2 LQKENI. The DNA for the CDR3 is TGTGCCAGCTCACCAAGACAGGACAACTATGGCTACACCTTC. Translation gives CASSPRQDNYGYTF.

This clonotype has at least ten counts. The chain couples TRBV6-1 to TRBJ1-1; D is possibly TRBD1 (6 bases). V was pared by 5 bases and J by 2 bases, with 15 bases between. Germline V lookup: CDR1 MNHNS, CDR2 SASEGT. The CDR3 is 15 amino acids. The CDR3: CASSRRDTRNTEAFF. The CDR3 DNA follows: TGTGCCAGCAGTAGGCGGGACACCCGTAACACTGAAGCTTTCTTT.

This clonotype was found many times. V usage is TRBV11-2 and J usage is TRBJ1-1; D not certain. Germline lookup yields CDR1 SGHAT and CDR2 FQNNGV. V gave up 4 bases and J gave up 0 bases, with 9 bases separating them. The CDR3 sequence is 14 residues long. The CDR3: CASSSDGLNTEAFF. As DNA, the CDR3 is TGTGCCAGCAGCTCAGACGGATTGAACACTGAAGCTTTCTTT.

This clonotype was seen ten or more times. The chain couples TRBV5-1 to TRBJ1-4; D not certain. This CDR3 has 11 residues. Trimming took 4 bases from V and 7 from J, leaving 5 bases between them. Germline values: CDR1 SGHRS, CDR2 YFSETQ. This CDR3 is CASSQGEKLFF. The CDR3 DNA sequence: TGCGCCAGCAGCCAAGGTGAAAAACTGTTTTTT. The full variable domain, completed using reference TRBV5-1 and TRBJ1-4, is KAGVTQTPRYLIKTRGQQVTLSCSPISGHRSVSWYQQTPGQGLQFLFEYFSETQRNKGNFPGRFSGRQFSNSRSEMNVSTLELGDSALYLCASSQGEKLFFGSGTQLSVL.

This clonotype was detected many times. The chain joins TRBV12-3 or TRBV12-4 to TRBJ1-6; no clear D. CDR3 length equals 12 residues. Trimming took 1 base from V and 13 from J, leaving 8 bases between them. In nucleotides, the CDR3 is TGTGCCAGCAGTTTAGTTCCTGGGCCCCTCCACTTT. This encodes CASSLVPGPLHF.

This clonotype occurred many times. The chain is built from TRBV7-2 and TRBJ1-2, with D possibly being TRBD1 (5 bases). Trimming removed 2 bases at V and 6 bases at J, with 13 bases between. Germline CDR1 and CDR2: SGHTA and FQGNSA. The length of the CDR3 is 14 residues. The CDR3: CASSLYEGKNGYTF. CDR3 in DNA: TGTGCCAGCAGCTTATATGAGGGGAAAAATGGCTACACCTTC. The variable domain in full, with the rest retrieved from reference TRBV7-2 and TRBJ1-2, is GAGVSQSPSNKVTEKGKDVELRCDPISGHTALYWYRQSLGQGLEFLIYFQGNSAPDKSGLPSDRFSAERTGGSVSTLTIQRTQQEDSAVYLCASSLYEGKNGYTFGSGTRLTVV.

The V and J genes are TRBV5-5 and TRBJ1-3; no firm D call. The CDR3 loop spans 15 amino acids. Germline assignment: CDR1 SGHKS and CDR2 YYEKEE (reference sequence). Trimming stripped 4 bases from V and 3 bases from J, with 14 bases between. Here the CDR3 DNA reads TGTGCCAGCAGCCGCTACACGGAGCGTGGAAACACCATATATTTT. This translates into CASSRYTERGNTIYF.

This clonotype was observed at least ten times. The chain couples TRBV4-2 to TRBJ2-6; D is possibly TRBD1 (5 bases). The CDR3 sequence is 18 residues long. The germline V gene has CDR1 LGHNA and CDR2 YNFKEQ. V lost 2 bases and J lost 0, with 14 bases in between. CDR3 sequence reads: CASSQFTGSDSGANVLTF. The CDR3 bases are TGTGCCAGCAGCCAATTTACAGGCTCGGACTCTGGGGCCAACGTCCTGACTTTC.

Ten or more counts support this clonotype. The chain recombines TRBV6-6 with TRBJ2-2, with TRBD1 as a possible D gene (5 bases). CDR3 length: 13 amino acids. Per the germline V gene, CDR1 is MNHNY and CDR2 is SVGAGI (reference sequence). The V and J ends lost 6 bases and 2 bases respectively, with 7 bases between them. The DNA for the CDR3 is TGTGCCAGCAGAGACAGTAACACCGGGGAGCTGTTTTTT. This encodes CASRDSNTGELFF.

This clonotype was seen ten or more times. The chain recombines TRBV20-1 with TRBJ2-7; no definite D call. Per germline, CDR1 DFQATT and CDR2 SNEGSKA (reference sequence). This CDR3 is 14 amino acids long. The ends were cut back, 1 base at V and 3 bases at J, with 13 bases in the middle. The CDR3 spells CSARVSFSSYEQYF. CDR3 sequence (DNA): TGCAGTGCTAGAGTTTCGTTTAGCAGCTACGAGCAGTACTTC.

There are many counts of this clonotype. The V and J genes are TRBV20-1 and TRBJ1-2; D is unclear. The CDR3 extends over 14 amino acids. V was cut by 0 bases and J by 1 base, with 9 bases left in between. Germline CDR1 is DFQATT and CDR2 is SNEGSKA (reference sequence). CDR3 sequence: CSARDLTVNYGYTF. The CDR3 nucleotides are TGCAGTGCTAGAGACTTGACCGTTAACTATGGCTACACCTTC.

This clonotype was observed many times. The chain employs TRBV4-2 and TRBJ2-3; 9 bases line up with TRBD2. This CDR3 is 16 amino acids long. Germline CDR1 is LGHNA and CDR2 is YNFKEQ. J gave up 6 bases and V 0 bases, and 7 bases lay outside the gene matches. The CDR3 sequence: CASSQEWLAGTDTQYF. The CDR3 DNA reads TGTGCCAGCAGCCAAGAGTGGCTAGCGGGGACGGATACGCAGTATTTT.

Many counts were recorded for this clonotype. The CDR3 sequence is CASSFEEYTDTQYF. CDR3 in DNA: TGTGCCAGCAGCTTTGAGGAATACACAGATACGCAGTATTTT. The rearrangement links TRBV7-2 to TRBJ2-3, with no clear D. The V end lost 3 bases, the J end lost 2 bases, and 9 bases lay between the germline ends. The CDR3 is 14 residues long. CDR1 SGHTA and CDR2 FQGNSA come from the germline V gene.

Many counts were recorded for this clonotype. The chain carries TRBV7-2 and TRBJ1-6; D may be TRBD1 (5 bases). Germline V CDR1 and CDR2: SGHTA, FQGNSA. This CDR3 comprises 15 residues. V was shortened by 0 bases and J by 10 bases, with 13 bases between the two germline ends. The CDR3 coding sequence is TGTGCCAGCAGCTTAGCGTCAGGGTTGGGGTCACCCCTCCACTTT. Translating it yields CASSLASGLGSPLHF.

This clonotype was observed many times. This chain links TRBV7-9 with TRBJ1-4; D unclear. V was pared by 3 bases and J by 7 bases, with 3 bases between. CDR3 length: 11 amino acids. CDR1 is SEHNR and CDR2 is FQNEAQ in the germline V gene (reference sequence). CDR3 bases: TGTGCCAGCAGCTTGCGTGAAAAACTGTTTTTT. Its protein product is CASSLREKLFF.

This clonotype was detected ten times or more. The chain employs TRBV5-1 and TRBJ2-1; TRBD1 matches 7 bases. The ends lost 4 bases at V and 5 bases at J; junction bases unmatched: 9. CDR1 SGHRS and CDR2 YFSETQ come from the germline V gene. This CDR3 is 15 amino acids long. CDR3 region: CASSLRQGPDNEQFF. As DNA, the CDR3 is TGCGCCAGCAGCCTTCGACAGGGTCCTGACAATGAGCAGTTCTTC.

In its sample, this clonotype was seen many times. The V and J genes are TRBV6-1 and TRBJ1-5; TRBD1 is a possible D gene (5 bases). The CDR3 extends over 14 amino acids. Trimming left V 5 bases short and J 8 bases short, with 16 bases between. Per germline, CDR1 MNHNS and CDR2 SASEGT. CDR3 sequence reads: CASSPTWGYKPQHF. The CDR3 DNA follows: TGTGCCAGCAGTCCTACTTGGGGCTATAAGCCCCAGCATTTT.

This clonotype was observed many times. The chain employs TRBV7-2 and TRBJ2-5, with a weak D call TRBD2 (7 bases). The CDR3 covers 15 residues. Germline loops: CDR1 SGHTA, CDR2 FQGNSA. Trimming pared 6 bases from V and 5 bases from J, leaving 19 bases between. The CDR3 DNA sequence: TGTGCCAGCAGACCTATGGGGGGGCAAGAGGAGACCCAGTACTTC. This codes for CASRPMGGQEETQYF.

This clonotype showed up many times. One end of the junction varies from germline; a read error may be responsible. The rearrangement joins TRBV7-3 to TRBJ2-3; TRBD1 agrees at 8 bases. The germline gives CDR1 SGHTA, CDR2 FQGTGA. This CDR3 comprises 15 residues. The CDR3 loop reads CASSSGTGITGTQYF. The CDR3 DNA reads as TGTGCCAGCAGCTCCGGGACAGGTATCACAGGTACGCAGTATTTT.

This clonotype was seen many times. The chain recombines TRBV10-1 with TRBJ2-1; no clear D gene. The V gene lost 8 bases and the J gene lost 4 bases, with 6 bases spanning the gap. The CDR3 runs 11 residues. Per germline, CDR1 WNHNN and CDR2 SYGVQD (reference sequence). CDR3: CASRDYNEQFF. CDR3 nucleotides: TGCGCCAGCCGAGATTACAATGAGCAGTTCTTC.

This rearrangement joins TRBV27 to TRBJ2-2; the D is unclear. Trimming left V 5 bases short and J 2 bases short, with 9 bases between. CDR3 length equals 14 residues. Germline V gives CDR1 MNHEY, CDR2 SMNVEV (reference sequence). The CDR3 region has the DNA TGTGCCAGCAGTAATACAGATAACACCGGGGAGCTGTTTTTT. Its protein is CASSNTDNTGELFF.

This clonotype was recorded many times. The CDR3 DNA sequence: TGCGCCAGCAGCTTTACCACGAATCCCTCCTACAATGAGCAGTTCTTC. It is translated as CASSFTTNPSYNEQFF. This chain links TRBV5-1 with TRBJ2-1; D is uncertain. This CDR3 contains 16 residues. Germline assignment: CDR1 SGHRS and CDR2 YFSETQ. V lost 2 bases and J lost 0, with 12 bases in between.

This clonotype was observed many times. The V and J genes are TRBV12-3 or TRBV12-4 and TRBJ2-4; no clear D gene. The V and J ends lost 7 bases and 8 bases respectively, with 12 bases between them. The CDR3 has 12 residues. CDR3 in DNA: TGTGCCAGCACCGACTCTGGGGACATTCAGTACTTC. As protein: CASTDSGDIQYF.

This clonotype occurred many times. The chain links TRBV5-1 to TRBJ1-1, with D perhaps matching TRBD1 (5 bases). This CDR3 contains 17 residues. Germline V gene sequence: CDR1 SGHRS, CDR2 YFSETQ. The V and J ends lost 0 bases and 1 base respectively, with 16 bases between them. The DNA for the CDR3 is TGCGCCAGCAGCTTGGGAGGTAGGGTCGGGGGGAACACTGAAGCTTTCTTT. This gives the protein CASSLGGRVGGNTEAFF.

This clonotype was detected many times. J is TRBJ2-7 and V is TRBV7-2; D unresolved. V lost 4 bases, J lost 0 bases, and 7 bases lay in between. The CDR3 consists of 13 residues. Germline-derived CDR1 and CDR2 are SGHTA and FQGNSA. The chain's CDR3 is CASSSDGSYEQYF. DNA of the CDR3: TGTGCCAGCAGCTCTGATGGCTCCTACGAGCAGTACTTC.

This clonotype was counted at least ten times. This sequence joins TRBV20-1 and TRBJ2-1, with 8 nucleotides matching TRBD2. V lost 0 bases, J lost 3 bases, and 4 bases stayed unmatched. The V gene's germline CDR1 is DFQATT and CDR2 SNEGSKA (reference sequence). The CDR3 runs 15 residues. CDR3 in amino acids: CSAREGSGSYNEQFF. CDR3 nucleotides: TGCAGTGCTAGAGAGGGAAGCGGGAGCTACAATGAGCAGTTCTTC.

A few counts support this clonotype. V is TRBV7-8 and J is TRBJ2-1; 9 bases align to TRBD2. J gave up 3 bases and V 1 base, and 7 bases lay outside the gene matches. The germline V gene has CDR1 SGHVS and CDR2 FQNEAQ. The CDR3 covers 17 residues. This CDR3 is CASSLVLGGRVYNEQFF. CDR3 nucleotides: TGTGCCAGCAGCTTAGTCCTAGGCGGGAGGGTCTACAATGAGCAGTTCTTC.